This T cell receptor (beta chain) is drawn from a study of cytomegalovirus exposure and HLA in healthy donors. The PCR used 60 Vbeta and 13 Jbeta primers. The method was immunoSEQ multiplex PCR; TCRdb's version includes in-frame clones alone and lacks a portion of them. The profile shows 150,000 to 200,000 clones, about 81% of them singletons. This clone was counted only a few times. Germline V gene sequence: CDR1 MNHNS, CDR2 SASEGT. The length of the CDR3 is 13 residues. Trimming shortened V by 7 bases and J by 1 base, and 10 bases separated the two germline ends. This TCR derives from a man between 18 and 35 years old in good health and CMV-seronegative. The V gene is TRBV6-1, the J gene TRBJ2-5; perhaps TRBD1 as D (6 bases). Material: PBMCs. The CDR3 DNA reads as TGTGCCAGCACCGCAGGGGCCCAAGAGACCCAGTACTTC. Translated, it gives CASTAGAQETQYF.